This T cell receptor (beta chain) is from a study of control samples from healthy donors and cancer patients. CDR3 size: 18 residues. The V segment lost 2 bases and the J segment 2 bases; nucleotides outside the gene matches: 11. CDR1 is LNHDA and CDR2 is SQIVND in the germline V gene (reference sequence). Some clones are missing from TCRdb's copy, which holds only in-frame ones; the method was immunoSEQ multiplex PCR. The repertoire holds roughly 100,000 clones, with 92% as singletons. The genes are TRBV19 and TRBJ2-2, with 7 bases that match TRBD1. This receptor was obtained from a human donor in good health. The donor label of this sample is uncertain. What was sequenced was blood. The CDR3 loop reads CASSITRTGVRNTGELFF. The CDR3 nucleotides read TGTGCCAGTAGTATAACCCGAACAGGGGTCCGAAACACCGGGGAGCTGTTTTTT.